What follows are 26 T cell receptor beta chains derived from one specimen sequenced in a study of T cells in Graves' hyperthyroidism and ophthalmopathy (dated by TCRdb to about 2019). Libraries were constructed by multiplex PCR. The instrument was an Illumina HiSeq 2000. The TCR beta CDR3 regions were amplified from RNA transcripts. The TCR CDR3 was subjected to a first round of RT-PCR using the HTBI primer set and the Qiagen OneStep RT-PCR kit. TCRdb itself trimmed the public reads at Q25 with fastp, ran MiXCR and retained productive beta chains. Every entry covers one CDR3 protein and lists the most common genes and DNA from its rows. Present in this sample are about 500,000 distinct CDR3 sequences, approximately 49% of which were seen just once. Jointly, the top ten make up around two fifths of the sample. The sample taken for sequencing was peripheral blood or thyroid tissue (not recorded which). These receptors all come from an adult woman with Graves' disease, either hyperthyroidism or ophthalmopathy (not recorded which).

Ten or more counts support this clonotype. At one boundary the junction diverges from the germline segment, which might be a read error. This chain uses TRBV7-7 with TRBJ1-2, with a tentative D call TRBD1 (5 bases). Looked up from germline, CDR1 is SSHAT and CDR2 is FNYEAQ (reference sequence). The CDR3 is 13 residues long. This CDR3 is CASSQDSNYGYTF. In DNA, the CDR3 is TGTGCTAGCAGCCAAGACAGTAACTATGGCTACACCTTC. The full variable domain, completed using reference TRBV7-7 and TRBJ1-2, is GAGVSQSPRYKVTKRGQDVTLRCDPISSHATLYWYQQALGQGPEFLTYFNYEAQPDKSGLPSDRFSAERPEGSISTLTIQRTEQRDSAMYRCASSQDSNYGYTFGSGTRLTVV.

This clonotype was recorded at least ten times. V is TRBV6-2 or TRBV6-3 and J is TRBJ2-5; D is ambiguous. Germline V CDR1 and CDR2: MNHEY, SVGEGT. CDR3 size: 13 residues. Between the trimmed V and J ends, which lost 8 bases and 7 bases, there was a span of 17 bases. CDR3 amino acids: CASYGLRRGTQYF. CDR3 DNA sequence: TGTGCCAGCTACGGTCTGAGGAGAGGGACCCAGTACTTC.

The genes are TRBV2 and TRBJ1-3; D is uncertain. The CDR3 totals 13 residues. The germline CDR1 and CDR2 sequences are SNHLY and FYNNEI. Trimming cost V 6 bases and J 7 bases, with 13 bases left between them. The CDR3 DNA reads TGTGCCAGCAGGGCGGACCTCGGGAACACCATATATTTT. Its protein is CASRADLGNTIYF.

Concerning this clonotype itself: A much larger clone lies one base from this, so it may be a read error. V gene TRBV7-6 combines with J gene TRBJ1-1; D perhaps matches TRBD1 (5 bases). The CDR3 covers 14 residues. CDR1 is SGHVS and CDR2 is FNYEAQ in the germline V gene. Written as DNA, the CDR3 is TGTGCCAGCAGCTCAACCCACTTGGACACTGGAGCTTTCTTT. This gives the protein CASSSTHLDTGAFF.

V gene TRBV9 combines with J gene TRBJ2-7; TRBD2 matches at 10 bases. Germline CDR1 SGDLS, CDR2 YYNGEE. Trimming at V came to 2 bases and at J to 0 bases, leaving 2 bases not matched to a gene. This CDR3 is 15 amino acids long. The CDR3, as DNA: TGTGCCAGCAGCGTTAGCGGGAGGTTCTCCTACGAGCAGTACTTC. This encodes CASSVSGRFSYEQYF. The full variable domain, rest sourced from reference TRBV9 and TRBJ2-7, is DSGVTQTPKHLITATGQRVTLRCSPRSGDLSVYWYQQSLDQGLQFLIQYYNGEERAKGNILERFSAQQFPDLHSELNLSSLELGDSALYFCASSVSGRFSYEQYFGPGTRLTVT.

This sequence joins TRBV7-9 and TRBJ2-5; no reliable D call. The V gene's germline CDR1 is SEHNR and CDR2 FQNEAQ (reference sequence). The CDR3 has 9 amino acids. Trimming shortened V by 7 bases and J by 5 bases, and 2 bases separated the two germline ends. DNA of the CDR3: TGTGCCAGCACTGAGACCCAGTACTTC. This sequence encodes CASTETQYF.

This clonotype turned up a few times. V usage is TRBV30 and J usage is TRBJ2-2; TRBD2 aligns across 8 bases. V was clipped by 3 bases and J by 6 bases; unmatched bases: 6. Per germline, CDR1 GTSNPN and CDR2 SVGIG (reference sequence). The CDR3 extends over 14 amino acids. The CDR3 reads CAWSFYGRAGELFF. CDR3 DNA sequence: TGTGCCTGGAGCTTTTACGGGAGGGCCGGGGAGCTGTTTTTT.

This clonotype was counted between two and nine times. The rearrangement links TRBV12-3 or TRBV12-4 to TRBJ1-5; D is ambiguous. Trimming stripped 1 base from V and 9 bases from J, with 10 bases between. This CDR3 comprises 13 residues. The CDR3 DNA reads as TGTGCCAGCAGTTTAGGCAGTGGTCGGCCCCAGCATTTT. Its translation: CASSLGSGRPQHF.

This chain uses TRBV29-1 with TRBJ1-1; TRBD1 agrees at 8 bases. V shed 7 bases and J 4 bases; nucleotides not matched to a gene: 2. Per the germline V gene, CDR1 is SQVTM and CDR2 is ANQGSEA. This CDR3 is built from 11 residues. The CDR3 DNA sequence: TGCAGCGCTGGACAGGGCACTGAAGCTTTCTTT. Translated: CSAGQGTEAFF.

This clonotype has a count of ten or more. J is TRBJ1-4 and V is TRBV12-3 or TRBV12-4; D not resolved. This CDR3 contains 13 residues. Trimming took off 5 bases at V and 8 bases at J, with 12 bases between the two ends. The CDR3 DNA sequence: TGTGCCAGCAGTGGACGGGCCCTCGAAAAACTGTTTTTT. Protein product: CASSGRALEKLFF.

The CDR3 protein is CASSLVQGATYEQYF. DNA for the CDR3: TGTGCCAGCAGCCTAGTGCAGGGGGCCACCTACGAGCAGTACTTC. J is TRBJ2-7 and V is TRBV7-3, with TRBD1 matching 8 bases. The CDR3 has 15 residues. Trimming took 5 bases from V and 2 from J; bases not matched to a gene: 8. Per germline, CDR1 SGHTA and CDR2 FQGTGA.

In this sample, this clonotype turned up many times. V and J are TRBV19 and TRBJ2-6, with no clear D. Between the trimmed V and J ends, which lost 7 bases and 0 bases, there was a span of 13 bases. In germline, CDR1 is LNHDA, CDR2 SQIVND (reference sequence). The CDR3 runs 16 residues. The CDR3 region has the DNA TGTGCCAGTAACGTGGACGGAGCCTCTGGGGCCAACGTCCTGACTTTC. Translated: CASNVDGASGANVLTF.

The CDR3 here is CSARDRRERGYTF. The CDR3 bases are TGCAGTGCTAGAGATAGAAGGGAACGTGGCTACACCTTC. This chain connects TRBV20-1 to TRBJ1-2; D uncertain. V was trimmed by 0 bases and J by 7 bases, leaving 12 bases between them. The CDR3 runs to 13 residues. The germline gives CDR1 DFQATT, CDR2 SNEGSKA (reference sequence).

This clonotype was observed once. This chain links TRBV10-3 with TRBJ1-1; no firm D call. The germline gives CDR1 ENHRY, CDR2 SYGVKD. The V end lost 5 bases, the J end lost 0 bases, and 10 bases lay between the germline ends. This CDR3 contains 14 residues. The CDR3 sequence: CAISLVRMNTEAFF. CDR3 coding DNA: TGTGCCATCAGTTTGGTTCGGATGAACACTGAAGCTTTCTTT.

A remark on this clonotype: Possible read error: a much larger clone is one base away. The chain couples TRBV5-1 to TRBJ2-5, with D possibly TRBD2 on 5 matching bases. The germline V gene encodes CDR1 SGHRS and CDR2 YFSETQ. Trimming removed 3 bases at V and 13 bases at J, with 22 bases between. CDR3 length: 14 amino acids. CDR3 sequence reads: CASSSVPGERARYF. The CDR3 nucleotides are TGCGCCAGCAGCTCGGTACCCGGGGAGAGAGCCCGGTACTTC.

This clonotype was seen once. This rearrangement joins TRBV29-1 to TRBJ2-7; no firm D call. This CDR3 has 14 amino acids. The germline V gene has CDR1 SQVTM and CDR2 ANQGSEA. The V end lost 5 bases, the J end lost 3 bases, and 17 bases lay between the germline ends. As DNA, the CDR3 is TGCAGCGTTCAAACTGGCGGCACCTACTACGAGCAGTACTTC. Amino acids: CSVQTGGTYYEQYF.

The table lists this clonotype with many counts. The genes are TRBV14 and TRBJ1-3, with TRBD1 as a possible D gene (5 bases). This CDR3 comprises 16 residues. Germline V gene sequence: CDR1 SGHDN, CDR2 FVKESK. Trimming shortened V by 1 base and J by 4 bases, and 14 bases separated the two germline ends. CDR3 amino acids: CASSQGWDPSGNTIYF. CDR3 DNA: TGTGCCAGCAGCCAAGGGTGGGACCCCTCAGGAAACACCATATATTTT.

The rearrangement links TRBV7-9 to TRBJ1-1; D not resolved. Trimming took off 3 bases at V and 6 bases at J, with 17 bases between the two ends. There are 15 residues in the CDR3. Germline assignment: CDR1 SEHNR and CDR2 FQNEAQ (reference sequence). CDR3 loop: CASSLFSGVWAEAFF. CDR3 nucleotide sequence: TGTGCCAGCAGCTTGTTCTCTGGTGTGTGGGCTGAAGCTTTCTTT.

This clonotype has at least ten counts. The chain links TRBV7-6 to TRBJ2-2; TRBD2 agrees at 8 bases. The ends lost 2 bases at V and 4 bases at J; junction bases unmatched: 6. This CDR3 is 16 amino acids long. From germline, CDR1 is SGHVS and CDR2 FNYEAQ. The CDR3 coding sequence is TGTGCCAGCAGCTTACAGGCTAGCGGGTCCACCGGGGAGCTGTTTTTT. Protein sequence: CASSLQASGSTGELFF.

The chain uses TRBV7-2 and TRBJ2-7; D remains unclear. The CDR3 has 14 residues. The V gene lost 5 bases and the J gene lost 5 bases, with 16 bases spanning the gap. Germline V gene data show CDR1 as SGHTA and CDR2 as FQGNSA. CDR3 sequence: CASSTDLNTHEQYF. The DNA of the CDR3 is TGTGCCAGCAGCACTGACTTAAACACCCACGAGCAGTACTTC. Based on the CDR3 plus reference TRBV7-2 and TRBJ2-7, the full variable domain is GAGVSQSPSNKVTEKGKDVELRCDPISGHTALYWYRQSLGQGLEFLIYFQGNSAPDKSGLPSDRFSAERTGGSVSTLTIQRTQQEDSAVYLCASSTDLNTHEQYFGPGTRLTVT.

A word on this clonotype: Sequence at one end of the junction differs from germline and may be a read error. This chain uses TRBV10-3 with TRBJ1-5; no definite D call. This CDR3 region has 14 residues. Germline assignment: CDR1 ENHRY and CDR2 SYGVKD. The CDR3 nucleotides read TGTGCCAGCAGTGACAAAAGACACTATCAGCCCCAGCATTTT. Encoded protein: CASSDKRHYQPQHF.

The chain is built from TRBV2 and TRBJ2-7, with D tentatively TRBD1 (7 bases). V was cut by 8 bases and J by 1 base, with 12 bases left in between. Per the germline V gene, CDR1 is SNHLY and CDR2 is FYNNEI. CDR3 length: 13 amino acids. DNA for the CDR3: TGTGCCAGCTCCAGGGGGGCATCCTACGAGCAGTACTTC. Translation: CASSRGASYEQYF.

This clonotype was observed many times. V and J are TRBV5-1 and TRBJ2-5; 8 bases align to TRBD2. Germline V CDR1 and CDR2: SGHRS, YFSETQ. Losses at the gene ends were 0 bases for V and 7 bases for J; bases not matched to a gene: 8. This CDR3 has 15 residues. CDR3 amino acids: CASSLEAGVTGTQYF. In DNA, the CDR3 is TGCGCCAGCAGCTTGGAAGCGGGAGTCACCGGGACCCAGTACTTC. Full variable domain (remainder filled in from reference TRBV5-1 and TRBJ2-5): KAGVTQTPRYLIKTRGQQVTLSCSPISGHRSVSWYQQTPGQGLQFLFEYFSETQRNKGNFPGRFSGRQFSNSRSEMNVSTLELGDSALYLCASSLEAGVTGTQYFGPGTRLLVL.

The V gene is TRBV15, the J gene TRBJ2-7; 10 bases agree with TRBD1. Trimming at V came to 5 bases and at J to 5 bases, leaving 15 bases not matched to a gene. The CDR3 sequence is 17 residues long. CDR1 is LNHNV, CDR2 YYDKDF, per germline (reference sequence). CDR3 loop: CATSQETPGTGDNEQYF. CDR3 coding DNA: TGTGCCACCAGCCAGGAGACCCCCGGGACAGGGGACAACGAGCAGTACTTC.

The chain links TRBV11-2 to TRBJ1-2; D remains unclear. CDR1 is SGHAT, CDR2 FQNNGV, per germline. Trimming shortened V by 5 bases and J by 4 bases, and 14 bases separated the two germline ends. This CDR3 is built from 14 residues. The CDR3 protein is CASSDLGGSYGYTF. DNA for the CDR3: TGTGCCAGCAGCGACCTAGGAGGGTCCTATGGCTACACCTTC.

This clonotype occurred a few times. The rearrangement links TRBV10-3 to TRBJ1-1; 8 bases align to TRBD1. V trimming: 6 bases; J trimming: 2 bases; junction bases outside the gene matches: 8. CDR1 is ENHRY, CDR2 SYGVKD, per germline. The CDR3 has 15 residues. The chain's CDR3 is CAIRGGQGGNTEAFF. As DNA, the CDR3 is TGTGCCATCAGGGGAGGACAGGGTGGTAACACTGAAGCTTTCTTT.